The 26 T cell receptor beta chains listed next were all sequenced from one sample in a study of blood T cell repertoires in COVID-19. Some clones are missing from TCRdb's copy, which holds only in-frame ones; the method was immunoSEQ multiplex PCR. The sample includes some 300,000 clones, approximately 91% of them seen just once. The sample comprised PBMCs or T cells enriched from blood (not recorded which). The receptors here all came from a woman between 40 and 50 years old who had recovered from COVID-19.

The rearrangement uses TRBV7-8 and TRBJ2-5, with D perhaps matching TRBD2 (5 bases). Germline assignment: CDR1 SGHVS and CDR2 FQNEAQ. Trimming removed 3 bases from V and 9 bases from J, with 14 bases in between. The CDR3 covers 13 residues. CDR3 in amino acids: CASSLRSSRPQYF. CDR3 nucleotide sequence: TGTGCCAGCAGCTTGAGGTCTAGCAGACCCCAGTACTTC.

The chain uses TRBV19 and TRBJ2-5; maybe TRBD2 (5 bases). The V gene lost 5 bases and the J gene lost 5 bases, with 15 bases spanning the gap. Per the germline V gene, CDR1 is LNHDA and CDR2 is SQIVND (reference sequence). This CDR3 contains 14 residues. The CDR3 nucleotides read TGTGCCAGTAGTCTCTGGGGAGTTGTCGAGACCCAGTACTTC. Its translation is CASSLWGVVETQYF.

This rearrangement joins TRBV30 to TRBJ1-1, with D perhaps TRBD1 (6 bases). This CDR3 comprises 12 residues. Germline V gives CDR1 GTSNPN, CDR2 SVGIG (reference sequence). Trimming removed 7 bases at V and 11 bases at J, with 20 bases between. The CDR3: CALDRHGLNAFF. For the CDR3, the DNA is TGTGCCTTGGACAGACACGGGTTGAATGCTTTCTTT.

The V gene is TRBV9, the J gene TRBJ2-4, with 7 bases lining up with TRBD2. Germline CDR1 SGDLS, CDR2 YYNGEE. The CDR3 sequence is 14 residues long. V dropped 6 bases and J dropped 8; count of bases not matched to a gene: 11. CDR3 sequence (DNA): TGTGCCAGCACCCCGGGGGGAGCCTACCACATTCAGTACTTC. Residues: CASTPGGAYHIQYF.

The chain employs TRBV7-2 and TRBJ1-5; D might be TRBD1 (5 bases). Germline CDR1 SGHTA, CDR2 FQGNSA. This CDR3 has 14 amino acids. V was pared by 2 bases and J by 8 bases, with 13 bases between. The CDR3 DNA sequence: TGTGCCAGCAGCTTACAGGGCCGTAAGGAGCCCCAGCATTTT. Its translation is CASSLQGRKEPQHF.

This chain uses TRBV19 with TRBJ2-5; maybe TRBD1 (6 bases). This CDR3 region has 14 residues. Germline V gene sequence: CDR1 LNHDA, CDR2 SQIVND (reference sequence). V was shortened by 5 bases and J by 1 base, with 11 bases between the two germline ends. DNA of the CDR3: TGTGCCAGTAGTCGAACAGGGAGCCAAGAGACCCAGTACTTC. Residues: CASSRTGSQETQYF.

The chain employs TRBV29-1 and TRBJ2-2, with 10 bases matching TRBD2. The CDR3 has 14 residues. The V segment lost 5 bases and the J segment 4 bases; nucleotides outside the gene matches: 4. The germline V gene has CDR1 SQVTM and CDR2 ANQGSEA. This CDR3 reads CSVSTSGSTGELFF. The CDR3 nucleotides read TGCAGCGTTTCGACTAGCGGGTCCACCGGGGAGCTGTTTTTT.

The chain recombines TRBV5-4 with TRBJ2-1; 9 bases line up with TRBD2. The CDR3 runs to 15 residues. V was clipped by 0 bases and J by 7 bases; unmatched bases: 5. Germline V lookup: CDR1 SGHNT, CDR2 YYREEE (reference sequence). CDR3 coding DNA: TGTGCCAGCAGCTTGGAAACTAGCGGGCTGAATGAGCAGTTCTTC. Encoded protein: CASSLETSGLNEQFF.

The chain has TRBV5-6 and TRBJ1-5; possibly TRBD1 for D (5 bases). CDR1 SGHDT and CDR2 YYEEEE come from the germline V gene. The CDR3 is made up of 16 amino acids. Between the trimmed V and J ends, which lost 4 bases and 0 bases, there was a span of 14 bases. CDR3 loop: CASSVRGDYSNQPQHF. DNA for the CDR3: TGTGCCAGCAGCGTACGGGGGGACTATAGCAATCAGCCCCAGCATTTT.

The gene calls are TRBV18 and TRBJ2-7; TRBD1 matches 9 bases. CDR3 length: 14 amino acids. The V and J ends lost 3 bases and 5 bases, in that order; junction bases with no gene match: 5. Germline assignment: CDR1 KGHSH and CDR2 LQKENI. The chain's CDR3 is CASSPGTGWNEQYF. The CDR3 DNA reads as TGTGCCAGCTCACCCGGGACAGGGTGGAACGAGCAGTACTTC.

This clone was seen just once. The V gene is TRBV7-9, the J gene TRBJ1-3, with a possible D match to TRBD1 (6 bases). Trimming removed 5 bases from V and 2 bases from J, with 16 bases in between. The CDR3 runs to 16 residues. Germline lookup yields CDR1 SEHNR and CDR2 FQNEAQ (reference sequence). The CDR3 loop reads CASSTSQGKTGNTIYF. CDR3 nucleotide sequence: TGTGCCAGCAGCACCTCACAGGGAAAGACTGGAAACACCATATATTTT.

This clone was seen a few times. This chain joins TRBV6-2 or TRBV6-3 and TRBJ1-6, with D maybe TRBD1 (6 bases). Germline V lookup: CDR1 MNHEY, CDR2 SVGEGT. With 5 bases removed from V and 6 bases from J, the gap between germline ends came to 11 bases. The CDR3 covers 14 residues. This CDR3 is CASSQGSGNSPLHF. The CDR3 DNA is TGTGCCAGCAGTCAGGGGTCCGGTAATTCACCCCTCCACTTT.

The CDR3 is CASRTTGVGEQYF. The CDR3 bases are TGTGCCAGTAGAACGACAGGGGTCGGCGAGCAGTACTTC. This chain uses TRBV19 with TRBJ2-7; 8 bases fit TRBD1. V was clipped by 6 bases and J by 6 bases; unmatched bases: 7. From germline, CDR1 is LNHDA and CDR2 SQIVND (reference sequence). The CDR3 length is 13 residues.

The V call is TRBV21-1, the J call TRBJ2-6; the table's D call, TRBD1, was not checked against the DNA. TRBV21-1 is described as a pseudogene. This CDR3 region has 19 residues. CDR3 in amino acids: CASSKVTGTGGGGANVLTF. The CDR3 DNA is TGTGCCAGCAGCAAAGTAACCGGGACAGGGGGCGGTGGGGCCAACGTCCTGACTTTC.

The V and J genes are TRBV28 and TRBJ2-2; 12 bases match TRBD2. V dropped 6 bases and J dropped 7; count of bases not matched to a gene: 15. There are 18 residues in the CDR3. Germline V gene data show CDR1 as MDHEN and CDR2 as SYDVKM. CDR3 sequence: CASRPYKRGLAGGGELFF. The CDR3 region has the DNA TGTGCCAGCAGGCCGTATAAGAGGGGACTAGCGGGCGGCGGGGAGCTGTTTTTT.

This chain joins TRBV13 and TRBJ2-7, with D perhaps TRBD1 (5 bases). The CDR3 covers 14 residues. CDR1 is PRHDT, CDR2 FYEKMQ, per germline (reference sequence). V lost 7 bases and J 0 bases, leaving 13 bases between the germline ends. The CDR3 loop reads CASTLTGASYEQYF. As DNA, the CDR3 is TGTGCCAGCACACTAACAGGTGCCTCCTACGAGCAGTACTTC.

This chain uses TRBV5-1 with TRBJ2-2, with D possibly matching TRBD2 (6 bases). Trimming stripped 5 bases from V and 0 bases from J, with 8 bases between. The CDR3 is 14 amino acids. CDR1 and CDR2 from the germline V gene are SGHRS and YFSETQ. CDR3 DNA sequence: TGCGCCAGCAGGGCGGGGACGAACACCGGGGAGCTGTTTTTT. Amino acid sequence: CASRAGTNTGELFF.

The rearrangement uses TRBV2 and TRBJ1-3; 8 positions match TRBD1. Trimming removed 8 bases from V and 8 bases from J; junction bases left unmatched: 8. Germline-derived CDR1 and CDR2 are SNHLY and FYNNEI. This CDR3 is built from 13 residues. The CDR3 DNA reads as TGTGCCAGCCGATGGCAGGGGGCCCACACCATATATTTT. Translated: CASRWQGAHTIYF.

This chain links TRBV2 with TRBJ2-1; D unresolved. Trimming removed 6 bases at V and 7 bases at J, with 7 bases between. This CDR3 has 11 amino acids. Germline CDR1 reads SNHLY; CDR2 reads FYNNEI. CDR3 sequence: CASRVQNEQFF. For the CDR3, the DNA is TGTGCCAGCAGGGTTCAGAATGAGCAGTTCTTC.

The rearrangement links TRBV28 to TRBJ1-6, with 7 positions matching TRBD1. Germline CDR1 is MDHEN and CDR2 is SYDVKM. The trim removed 5 bases at V and 3 bases at J, leaving 4 bases unmatched. This CDR3 is built from 15 residues. DNA of the CDR3: TGTGCCAGCAGTGGAAGGGACAGCTATAATTCACCCCTCCACTTT. It translates to CASSGRDSYNSPLHF. The full variable domain, rest sourced from reference TRBV28 and TRBJ1-6, is DVKVTQSSRYLVKRTGEKVFLECVQDMDHENMFWYRQDPGLGLRLIYFSYDVKMKEKGDIPEGYSVSREKKERFSLILESASTNQTSMYLCASSGRDSYNSPLHFGNGTRLTVT.

The chain uses TRBV4-3 and TRBJ1-2; D gene uncertain. The CDR3 loop spans 15 amino acids. Per germline, CDR1 LGHNA and CDR2 YSLEER. V was trimmed by 0 bases and J by 2 bases, leaving 10 bases between them. The CDR3 nucleotides read TGCGCCAGCAGCCAAGATGACGGACTAAACTATGGCTACACCTTC. Encoded protein: CASSQDDGLNYGYTF.

This chain uses TRBV28 with TRBJ2-7, with unresolved D. Germline loops: CDR1 MDHEN, CDR2 SYDVKM. V was clipped by 5 bases and J by 5 bases, with 19 bases between them. This CDR3 has 15 amino acids. In DNA, the CDR3 is TGTGCCAGCAGTCACTCCGCCACGCAAGACAACGAGCAGTACTTC. It encodes CASSHSATQDNEQYF.

The chain has TRBV11-3 and TRBJ2-7; the D is unclear. The length of the CDR3 is 13 residues. V shed 3 bases and J shed 6 bases, with 12 bases lying between them. CDR1 and CDR2 (germline): SGHNT, YENEEA. The CDR3: CASSLAESGEQYF. DNA of the CDR3: TGTGCCAGCAGCTTGGCGGAGTCGGGCGAGCAGTACTTC.

This clone has a single count. The V and J genes are TRBV11-2 and TRBJ2-1, with 9 bases identical to TRBD2. There are 16 residues in the CDR3. Germline-derived CDR1 and CDR2 are SGHAT and FQNNGV. The ends lost 1 base at V and 2 bases at J; junction bases unmatched: 3. The CDR3 region has the DNA TGTGCCAGCAGCTTAGCACTAGCGGGTCCCTACAATGAGCAGTTCTTC. This translates into CASSLALAGPYNEQFF.

The chain is built from TRBV27 and TRBJ2-7, with unresolved D. V dropped 3 bases and J dropped 3 bases, with 3 bases sitting between them. This CDR3 has 11 amino acids. From germline, CDR1 is MNHEY and CDR2 SMNVEV (reference sequence). The chain's CDR3 is CASSFNYEQYF. The CDR3 nucleotides read TGTGCCAGCAGTTTTAACTACGAGCAGTACTTC.

The chain combines TRBV25-1 with TRBJ1-2, with D perhaps matching TRBD1 (5 bases). Trimming took off 10 bases at V and 6 bases at J, with 18 bases between the two ends. This CDR3 comprises 13 residues. Germline CDR1 is MGHDK and CDR2 is SYGVNS. DNA for the CDR3: TGTGCCACCTCCCTAGGGGCGGTAAATGGCTACACCTTC. Protein product: CATSLGAVNGYTF.